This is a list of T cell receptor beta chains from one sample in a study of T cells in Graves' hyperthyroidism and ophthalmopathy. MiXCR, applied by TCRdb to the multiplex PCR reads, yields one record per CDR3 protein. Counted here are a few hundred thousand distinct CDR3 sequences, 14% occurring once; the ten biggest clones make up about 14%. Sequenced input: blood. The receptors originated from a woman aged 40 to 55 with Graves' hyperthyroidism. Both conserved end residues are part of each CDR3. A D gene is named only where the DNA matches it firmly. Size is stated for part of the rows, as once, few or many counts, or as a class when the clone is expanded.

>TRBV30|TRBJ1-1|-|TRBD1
TGTGCCTGGAGGGGGGGAGGGGGCGCGAGTGAAGCTTTCTTT
CAWRGGGGASEAFF
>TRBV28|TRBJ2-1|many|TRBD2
TGTGCCAGCAGTTTGGGACTAGCGGGAGGCCACAATGAGCAGTTCTTC
CASSLGLAGGHNEQFF
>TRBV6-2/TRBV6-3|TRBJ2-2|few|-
TGTGCCAGCCGTTCAGGGGCCCCAACCTCTTCCGGGGAGCTGTTTTTT
CASRSGAPTSSGELFF
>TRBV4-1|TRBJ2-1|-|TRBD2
TGCGCCAGCAGCCAACAACGAACTAGCGGTTACAATGAGCAGTTCTTC
CASSQQRTSGYNEQFF
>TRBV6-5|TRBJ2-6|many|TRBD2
TGTGCCAGCTGGGGGATACCGGGACTAGCGGGAGGGACGGGGGCCAACGTCCTGACTTTC
CASWGIPGLAGGTGANVLTF
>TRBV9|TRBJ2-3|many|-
TGTGCCAGCAGCGTAGAGGGTCTAGCTTCCACAGATACGCAGTATTTT
CASSVEGLASTDTQYF
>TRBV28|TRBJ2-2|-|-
TGTGCCAGCTCCACTCCCGGGCAGGGAGCCACCGGGGAGCTGTTTTTT
CASSTPGQGATGELFF
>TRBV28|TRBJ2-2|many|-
TGTGCCAGCAGCCCCGGACCCGTTCGGGAGCTGTTTTTT
CASSPGPVRELFF
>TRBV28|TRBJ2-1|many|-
TGTGCCAGCAGTTTATCCAGATTTCCCTACAATGAGCAGTTCTTC
CASSLSRFPYNEQFF
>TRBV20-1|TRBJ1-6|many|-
TGCAGTGCGCCTGGGCTCGATTCACCCCTCCACTTT
CSAPGLDSPLHF
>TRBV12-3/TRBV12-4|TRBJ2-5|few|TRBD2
TGTGCCAGCAGTTTGTCGTCTAGCGGTTCTCAAGAGACCCAGTACTTC
CASSLSSSGSQETQYF
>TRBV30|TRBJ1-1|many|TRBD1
TGTGCCTGGAGTCCACGGACAGGGCGAGGGAACACTGAAGCTTTCTTT
CAWSPRTGRGNTEAFF
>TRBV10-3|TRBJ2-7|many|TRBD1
TGTGCCATCAGTGGAGATCGGGACAGGCCTCCGGGGGAGCAGTACTTC
CAISGDRDRPPGEQYF
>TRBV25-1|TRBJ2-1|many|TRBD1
TGTGCCAGCAGTGCATGGACAGGGGTGCATGAGCAGTTCTTC
CASSAWTGVHEQFF
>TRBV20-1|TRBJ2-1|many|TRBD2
TGCAGTGCTAGAGCGACTACTAGCGGGGGTTACAATGAGCAGTTCTTC
CSARATTSGGYNEQFF
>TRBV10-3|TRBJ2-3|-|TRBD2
TGTGCCACCCACCCGGGACTAGCGGGAGGGCCCAATACGCAGTATTTT
CATHPGLAGGPNTQYF
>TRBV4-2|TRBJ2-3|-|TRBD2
TGTGCCAGCAGCCAAGAGAGGCCTAGCGGGAGGGGGACAGATACGCAGTATTTT
CASSQERPSGRGTDTQYF
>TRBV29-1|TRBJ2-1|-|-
TGCAGCGTTGAAACACGGCAGAACTCCTACAATGAGCAGTTCTTC
CSVETRQNSYNEQFF
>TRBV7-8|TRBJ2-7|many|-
TGTGCCAGCAGCTTCGCTGTGGAGCAGTACTTC
CASSFAVEQYF
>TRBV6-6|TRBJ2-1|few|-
TGTGCCAGCAGTTACACACCCGGACAGCTCTCCTACAATGAGCAGTTCTTC
CASSYTPGQLSYNEQFF
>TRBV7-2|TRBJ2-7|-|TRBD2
TGTGCCAGCAGCTTAGAGAGTAGCGGGAGCCCCTACGAGCAGTACTTC
CASSLESSGSPYEQYF
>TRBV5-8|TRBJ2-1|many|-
TGTGCCAGCAGCCCAAGACAGGACAGCTCCTACAATGAGCAGTTCTTC
CASSPRQDSSYNEQFF
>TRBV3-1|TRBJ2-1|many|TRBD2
TGTGCCAGCACTTCGTCAGGCGGGAGCAGTGGGAATGAGCAGTTCTTC
CASTSSGGSSGNEQFF
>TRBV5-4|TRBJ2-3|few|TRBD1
TGTGCCAGCAGACCCGGGACAGACCACACAGATACGCAGTATTTT
CASRPGTDHTDTQYF
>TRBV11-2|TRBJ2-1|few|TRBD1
TGTGCCAGCAGCTCCCGACAGGGGAGGAATGAGCAGTTCTTC
CASSSRQGRNEQFF
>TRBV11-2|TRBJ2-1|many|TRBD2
TGTGCCAGCAGCCCCGGACTAGAGTATCACAATGAGCAGTTCTTC
CASSPGLEYHNEQFF
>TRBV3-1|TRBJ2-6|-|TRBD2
TGTGCCAGCAGCCCTCTAGCGGGAGGGGGCTCTGGGGCCAACGTCCTGACTTTC
CASSPLAGGGSGANVLTF
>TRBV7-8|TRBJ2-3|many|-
TGTGCCAGCAGCTTAACGACAGCCACTATCACAGATACGCAGTATTTT
CASSLTTATITDTQYF
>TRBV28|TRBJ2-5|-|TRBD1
TGTGCCAGCAGTTCGCCGGGACAGGGGTATGAGACCCAGTACTTC
CASSSPGQGYETQYF
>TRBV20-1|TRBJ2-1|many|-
TGCAGTGCTACGCCACAGGGGGCGGTCGGGAGGGTCGGCAATGAGCAGTTCTTC
CSATPQGAVGRVGNEQFF
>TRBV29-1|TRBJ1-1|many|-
TGCAGCGTTGATGGGCAGGACACTGAAGCTTTCTTT
CSVDGQDTEAFF
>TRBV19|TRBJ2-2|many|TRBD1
TGTGCCAGTAGTCCGACCGGGACAGCCAACACCGGGGAGCTGTTTTTT
CASSPTGTANTGELFF
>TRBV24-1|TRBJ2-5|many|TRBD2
TGTGCCACCAGTGATTCGCGGGGGGCGGGGGAGACCCAGTACTTC
CATSDSRGAGETQYF
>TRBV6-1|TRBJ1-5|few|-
TGTGCCAGCAGGTCCTATCAGCCCCAGCATTTT
CASRSYQPQHF
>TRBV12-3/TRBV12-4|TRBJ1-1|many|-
TGTGCCAATCGTCGGGGGGAGGGCACTGAAGCTTTCTTT
CANRRGEGTEAFF
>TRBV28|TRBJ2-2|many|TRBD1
TGTGCCAGCAGTTTATCACCCCGGGACAGGGGCTTCACCGGGGAGCTGTTTTTT
CASSLSPRDRGFTGELFF
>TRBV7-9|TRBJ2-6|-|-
TGTGCCAGCAGCTTAACCAACGTCCTGACTTTC
CASSLTNVLTF
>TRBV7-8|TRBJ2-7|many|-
TGTGCCAGCAGTATATCCGGAACTAGTGCCTACGAGCAGTACTTC
CASSISGTSAYEQYF
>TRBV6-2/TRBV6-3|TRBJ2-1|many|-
TGTGCCAGCAGTTACTCAGGATCCGGGGGAGAGAGCTACTACAATGAGCAGTTCTTC
CASSYSGSGGESYYNEQFF
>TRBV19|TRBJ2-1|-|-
TGTGCCAGTAGGACAATGGGGGCATTCGCTGAGCAGTTCTTC
CASRTMGAFAEQFF